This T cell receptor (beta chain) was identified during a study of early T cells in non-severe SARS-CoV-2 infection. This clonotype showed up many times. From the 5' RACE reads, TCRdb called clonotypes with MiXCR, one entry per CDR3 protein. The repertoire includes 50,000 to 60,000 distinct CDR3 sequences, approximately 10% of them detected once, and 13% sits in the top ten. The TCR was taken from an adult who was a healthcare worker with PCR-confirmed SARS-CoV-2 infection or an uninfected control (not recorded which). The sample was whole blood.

The CDR3 DNA is TGCGCCAGCAGCTCTCCTACTAGCGGGAAGGGGGTAGATACGCAGTATTTT. This sequence encodes CASSSPTSGKGVDTQYF. The rearrangement uses TRBV5-1 and TRBJ2-3; 10 bases map to TRBD2. After removal of 3 bases from V and 5 bases from J, the junction contained 12 bases not matched to a gene. The CDR3 has 17 amino acids. Per germline, CDR1 SGHRS and CDR2 YFSETQ.